These T cell receptor beta chains were read from a single sample in a study of T cells in Graves' hyperthyroidism and ophthalmopathy. MiXCR, run by TCRdb on the multiplex PCR reads, gives a single entry per CDR3 protein. The sample includes over 650,000 distinct CDR3 sequences, approximately 16% seen only once; the top ten take around 8.1%. Sequencing was done on a sample of blood. The source is a man aged 18 to 29 with Graves' hyperthyroidism. CDR3s leave out the opening cysteine and the closing phenylalanine or tryptophan. The size entry is marked missing in some rows and otherwise reads once, few, many or a size class.

>TRBJ1-4|TRBV5-1|once|12
ASSRDKTNEKLF
>TRBJ2-3|TRBV7-6|few|17
ASSLAIPGLAGVTDTQY
>TRBJ2-1|TRBV28|.|13
ASSSVGALDNEQF
>TRBJ1-1|TRBV29-1|few|13
SGREPGGANTEAF
>TRBJ2-1|TRBV11-1|.|13
ASSPPGLAVNEQF
>TRBJ2-1|TRBV20-1|many|13
SAGPGLAANNEQF
>TRBJ2-7|TRBV12-3/TRBV12-4|many|13
ASSLTLRGTHEQY
>TRBJ1-1|TRBV5-4|few|12
ASRLTQMGTEAF
>TRBJ2-5|TRBV2|.|13
ASKAASGSWETQY
>TRBJ2-1|TRBV24-1|.|14
ATSDRQGGRYNEQF
>TRBJ1-5|TRBV12-3/TRBV12-4|.|13
ASSLSDLGIQPQH
>TRBJ2-3|TRBV30|many|12
AWSRDRAQITQY
>TRBJ2-6|TRBV28|few|16
ASSLTGTGDSGANVLT
>TRBJ2-1|TRBV6-1|.|13
ASSPRDSAYNEQF
>TRBJ2-2|TRBV5-1|.|11
ASSRLATGELF
>TRBJ2-5|TRBV5-5|many|14
ASSLGLAGVQETQY
>TRBJ2-1|TRBV30|.|11
AWSEIAPGEQF
>TRBJ2-5|TRBV12-5|many|10
ASGPQGGTQY
>TRBJ1-1|TRBV29-1|many|9
SVEAQTEAF
>TRBJ2-4|TRBV29-1|many|12
SVAGLGVENIQY
>TRBJ1-2|TRBV6-1|.|14
ASSEAGAFGAWSYT
>TRBJ2-7|TRBV6-1|few|13
ASSPLGAGVYEQY
>TRBJ2-7|TRBV19|.|13
ASSPVTGGTYEQY
>TRBJ2-3|TRBV7-9|.|11
ASSAVGGDTQY
>TRBJ2-3|TRBV10-3|few|13
AISEKVTSTDTQY
>TRBJ2-7|TRBV6-1|.|15
ASSGLSYRGDLYEQY
>TRBJ2-3|TRBV12-3/TRBV12-4|many|16
ASSLPSGALPSTDTQY
>TRBJ2-5|TRBV2|many|10
ASTGVVETQY
>TRBJ2-7|TRBV3-1|.|14
ASSRLAYTESYEQY
>TRBJ1-3|TRBV3-1|few|12
ASSKPQGGNTIY
>TRBJ2-2|TRBV10-3|few|12
AIRPLLNTGELF
>TRBJ2-7|TRBV20-1|many|12
SGVRGDRLYEQY
>TRBJ2-7|TRBV20-1|many|11
SAQQGRLYEQY
>TRBJ2-1|TRBV20-1|few|14
SARVFGPSGYNEQF